This T cell receptor beta chain was retrieved from a study of blood T cell repertoires in COVID-19 (dated by TCRdb to 2020 to 2021). Describing the broader study: Collaborator samples came from the United States, Italy and Spain and covered acute and convalescent phases of COVID-19. The prospective study material was composed of cDNA or gDNA derived from T cells, B-cell-depleted T cells, or PBMCs. Subjects who had been exposed to COVID-19, were actively infected with it, or had recovered from it provided the deeply sampled blood TCRbeta repertoires that made up the dataset. The repertoires were made available in a free public database intended to serve as a resource for research on the immune response to SARS-CoV-2. Samples came from the ongoing ImmuneRACE study (first 160 participants) plus 1,254 subjects from 6 global collaborators. A de-identified subject ID, COVID-19 status, age in years and sex were almost always included in the sample metadata. Where HLA class I and class II types were available, the types were taken from metadata supplied by the sample provider, not from assay-based typing.

The germline V gene provides CDR1 SGHTA and CDR2 FQGNSA. CDR3 length: 15 amino acids, cysteine to phenylalanine. The retained sequence is limited to the CDR3, 45 bases, with the frame set at the first base. V is shortened by 9 bases, J by 3 bases, and the region joining them spans 19 bases. In Seattle, one collaborating source enrolled patients while the infection was active and tracked those patients longitudinally over the course of disease. Whole blood was collected in K2EDTA tubes by collaborating institutions according to the institutions' own protocols. For TCRbeta analysis, collaborators shipped samples in one of three forms: frozen whole blood, isolated PBMCs, or DNA extracted from either of those sample types. TCRbeta CDR3 regions were amplified from genomic DNA by means of the immunoSEQ Assay, a bias-controlled multiplex PCR. The original pipeline was this. The number of nucleated cells in each sample was estimated from the amplification of reference gene primers within the assay. To quantify the absolute abundance of each unique TCRbeta CDR3 rearrangement, sequence reads were collapsed and filtered. Productive Simpson clonality was computed per sample as the square root of Simpson's diversity index over productive rearrangements. Here the immuneACCESS table is served through TCRdb, limited to in-frame sequences with V and J called. Missing clones are a known gap in these copies; in checked studies unresolved V genes cover under half, and the rest lacks a known reason. The V and J calls and clone size are taken from that table; D and trimming were inferred from the DNA. Present in this sample are about 370,000 clones, approximately 88% of which were seen just once. Around 3% of the sample is taken by the ten largest.

Paper-wide results and their limitations: The quantity of clinical and demographic metadata differed by source and by participant and was supplied without curation.

To note about this clone: Its antigen specificity is not known. Per-base qualities were not stored, and no clone one base away is much larger.

The sample was peripheral blood. This receptor was identified in a woman aged 30 to 39 with COVID-19, enrolled during active disease. This chain is built from TRBV7-2 and TRBJ2-3, and perhaps TRBD2 as D gene, on 5 matching bases. This receptor has the CDR3 CASARRWERTDTQYF. In nucleotides, the sequence is TGTGCCAGTGCAAGGCGGTGGGAGCGGACAGATACGCAGTATTTT.